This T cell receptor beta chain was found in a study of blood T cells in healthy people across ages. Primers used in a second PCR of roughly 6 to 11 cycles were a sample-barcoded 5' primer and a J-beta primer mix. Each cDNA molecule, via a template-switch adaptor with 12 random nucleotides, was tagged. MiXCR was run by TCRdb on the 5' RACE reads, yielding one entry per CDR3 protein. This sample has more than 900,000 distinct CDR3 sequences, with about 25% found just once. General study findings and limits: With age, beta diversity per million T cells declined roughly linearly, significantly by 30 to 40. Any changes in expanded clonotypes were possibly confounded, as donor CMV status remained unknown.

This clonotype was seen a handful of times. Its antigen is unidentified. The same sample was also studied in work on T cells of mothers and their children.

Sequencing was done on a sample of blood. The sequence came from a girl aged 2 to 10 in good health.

CDR3 sequence reads: CASSARDRGNTIYF. DNA for the CDR3: TGTGCCAGCAGTGCCCGGGACAGGGGAAACACCATATATTTT. The chain employs TRBV28 and TRBJ1-3; 8 nucleotides match TRBD1. Germline assignment: CDR1 MDHEN and CDR2 SYDVKM. V lost 5 bases and J lost 4; bases outside the gene matches: 4. The CDR3 runs 14 residues.